This T cell receptor beta chain was sequenced in a study of tumor T cells in aggressive B-cell lymphoma. The germline V gene encodes CDR1 LGHNT and CDR2 FRNRAP. This CDR3 has 13 residues. V dropped 6 bases and J dropped 4 bases, with 13 bases sitting between them. The repertoire was sequenced with immunoSEQ multiplex PCR; TCRdb's copy has only in-frame clones and lacks some. The sample shows approximately 12,000 clones, about 89% of them seen only once. This sequence was found in an adult with diffuse large B cell lymphoma. Sequenced sample: tumor tissue. This chain connects TRBV12-5 to TRBJ2-7, with D perhaps TRBD1 (6 bases). CDR3 loop: CASGPGQSYEQYF. For the CDR3, the DNA is TGTGCTAGTGGACCCGGACAGTCATACGAGCAGTACTTC.